The 5 T cell receptor beta chains below were found in one sample sequenced in a study of blood T cell repertoires in COVID-19. Libraries were prepared by immunoSEQ multiplex PCR; TCRdb keeps only in-frame clonotypes and omits some of them. The table includes over 150,000 clones, more than 80% detected once. Sequenced material: PBMCs or T cells enriched from blood (not recorded which). These receptors were collected from a man between 40 and 49 years old who had recovered from COVID-19.

V usage is TRBV5-1 and J usage is TRBJ2-2; 9 positions match TRBD1. The CDR3 length is 17 residues. The V and J ends lost 5 bases and 5 bases, in that order; junction bases with no gene match: 13. Per germline, CDR1 SGHRS and CDR2 YFSETQ. CDR3 sequence: CASSFPTSGTGTGELFF. In DNA, the CDR3 is TGCGCCAGCAGTTTCCCTACCTCGGGGACAGGGACCGGGGAGCTGTTTTTT.

V and J are TRBV28 and TRBJ1-2; no firm D call. V was shortened by 4 bases and J by 1 base, with 13 bases between the two germline ends. This CDR3 is 15 amino acids long. CDR1 is MDHEN, CDR2 SYDVKM, per germline. DNA of the CDR3: TGTGCCAGCAGTTCCCTACGGGGAGTTAACTATGGCTACACCTTC. Its protein is CASSSLRGVNYGYTF.

This chain links TRBV28 with TRBJ2-1; 10 bases are shared with TRBD2. V trimming: 6 bases; J trimming: 6 bases; junction bases outside the gene matches: 14. The CDR3 covers 17 residues. The germline gives CDR1 MDHEN, CDR2 SYDVKM. In DNA form, the CDR3 reads TGTGCCAGCAGCCTTTCCTCGGGACTAGCGCTCCTCAATGAGCAGTTCTTC. As protein: CASSLSSGLALLNEQFF.

The genes are TRBV29-1 and TRBJ2-7; 8 bases fit TRBD1. Germline values: CDR1 SQVTM, CDR2 ANQGSEA. The CDR3 sequence is 12 residues long. J was trimmed by 6 bases and V by 3 bases; bases with no gene match: 4. The CDR3 loop is CSVDAGGVEQYF. The CDR3 bases are TGCAGCGTTGATGCAGGGGGCGTCGAGCAGTACTTC.

This clone appeared a few times. The genes are TRBV29-1 and TRBJ2-3; perhaps TRBD1 as D (5 bases). The CDR3 totals 14 residues. Germline assignment: CDR1 SQVTM and CDR2 ANQGSEA. Between the trimmed V and J ends, which lost 1 base and 5 bases, there was a span of 13 bases. As DNA, the CDR3 is TGCAGCGTTGAAGCGGCTCAGGGTGAAGATACGCAGTATTTT. This sequence encodes CSVEAAQGEDTQYF.